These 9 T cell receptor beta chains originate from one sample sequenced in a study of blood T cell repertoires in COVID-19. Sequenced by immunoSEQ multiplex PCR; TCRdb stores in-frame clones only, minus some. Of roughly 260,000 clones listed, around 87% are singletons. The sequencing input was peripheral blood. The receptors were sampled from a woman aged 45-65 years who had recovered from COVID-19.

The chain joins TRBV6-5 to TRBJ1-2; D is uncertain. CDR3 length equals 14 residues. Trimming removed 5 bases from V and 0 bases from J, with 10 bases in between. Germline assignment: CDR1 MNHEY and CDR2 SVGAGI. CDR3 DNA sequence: TGTGCCAGCAGTACGAGCTTTCCTAACTATGGCTACACCTTC. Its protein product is CASSTSFPNYGYTF.

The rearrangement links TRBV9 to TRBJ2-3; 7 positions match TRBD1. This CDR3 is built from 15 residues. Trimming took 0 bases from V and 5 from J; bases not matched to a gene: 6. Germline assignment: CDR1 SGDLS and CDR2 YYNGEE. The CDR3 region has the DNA TGTGCCAGCAGCGTAGAGGGGGCGCGTAAAGATACGCAGTATTTT. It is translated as CASSVEGARKDTQYF. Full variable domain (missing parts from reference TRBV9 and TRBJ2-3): DSGVTQTPKHLITATGQRVTLRCSPRSGDLSVYWYQQSLDQGLQFLIQYYNGEERAKGNILERFSAQQFPDLHSELNLSSLELGDSALYFCASSVEGARKDTQYFGPGTRLTVL.

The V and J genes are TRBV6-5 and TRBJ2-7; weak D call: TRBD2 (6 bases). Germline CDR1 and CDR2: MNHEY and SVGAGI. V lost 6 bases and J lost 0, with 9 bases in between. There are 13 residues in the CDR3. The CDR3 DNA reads TGTGCCAGCAGCCGCGGGATCTCCTACGAGCAGTACTTC. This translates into CASSRGISYEQYF.

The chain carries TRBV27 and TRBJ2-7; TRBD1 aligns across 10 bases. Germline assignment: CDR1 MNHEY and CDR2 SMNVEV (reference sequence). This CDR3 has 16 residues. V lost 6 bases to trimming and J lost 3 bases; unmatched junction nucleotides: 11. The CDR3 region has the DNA TGTGCCAGCAGCTCCGACCGGGACAGGGGCTACTACGAGCAGTACTTC. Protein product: CASSSDRDRGYYEQYF.

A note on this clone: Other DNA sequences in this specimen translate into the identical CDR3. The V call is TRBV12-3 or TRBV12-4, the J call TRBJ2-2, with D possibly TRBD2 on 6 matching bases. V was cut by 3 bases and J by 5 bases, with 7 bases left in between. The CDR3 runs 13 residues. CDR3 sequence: CASSLAGTGELFF. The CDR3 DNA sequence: TGTGCCAGCAGTTTGGCGGGGACCGGGGAGCTGTTTTTT.

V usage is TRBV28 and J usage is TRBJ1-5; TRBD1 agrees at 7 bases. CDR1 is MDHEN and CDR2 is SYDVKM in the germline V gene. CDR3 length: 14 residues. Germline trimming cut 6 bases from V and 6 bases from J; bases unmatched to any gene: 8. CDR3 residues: CASRAGQSRQPQHF. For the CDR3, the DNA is TGTGCCAGCAGGGCGGGACAGTCACGTCAGCCCCAGCATTTT.

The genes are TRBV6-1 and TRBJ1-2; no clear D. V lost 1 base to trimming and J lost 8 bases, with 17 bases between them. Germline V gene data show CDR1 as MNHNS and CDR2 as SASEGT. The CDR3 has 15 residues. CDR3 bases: TGTGCCAGCAGTGAAGACCCAAGCCCAACGCGGGGCTACACCTTC. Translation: CASSEDPSPTRGYTF.

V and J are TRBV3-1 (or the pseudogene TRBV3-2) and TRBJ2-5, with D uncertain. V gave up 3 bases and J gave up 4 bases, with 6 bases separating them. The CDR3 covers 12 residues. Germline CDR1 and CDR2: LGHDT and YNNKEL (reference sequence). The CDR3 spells CASSQVAETQYF. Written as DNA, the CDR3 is TGTGCCAGCAGCCAGGTAGCAGAGACCCAGTACTTC.

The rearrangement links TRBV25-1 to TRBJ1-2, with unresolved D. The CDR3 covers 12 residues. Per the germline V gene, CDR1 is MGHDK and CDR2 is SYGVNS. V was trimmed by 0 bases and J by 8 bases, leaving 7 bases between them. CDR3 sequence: CASSEYPRGYTF. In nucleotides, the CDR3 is TGTGCCAGCAGTGAATATCCGCGAGGCTACACCTTC.